This T cell receptor (beta chain) was identified during a study of blood T cell repertoires in COVID-19. About the study: Sources were T cells, B-cell-depleted T cells, or PBMCs; the material itself was cDNA or gDNA.

The method was immunoSEQ multiplex PCR; TCRdb's version includes in-frame clones alone and lacks a portion of them. Of around 450,000 clones in the sample, 87% were seen once. Participants came from under 30 US areas, aged about 18 to 89 years. Which cohort a participant joined came from the clinical history participants gave. Sequences were obtained from PBMCs or T cells enriched from blood (not recorded which). This receptor was identified in a young woman with acute COVID-19.

The chain's CDR3 is CAISLDSTSGNTIYF. The CDR3 DNA reads TGTGCCATCAGCCTTGACAGCACCTCTGGAAACACCATATATTTT. The V and J genes are TRBV10-3 and TRBJ1-3; tentative D call: TRBD1 (5 bases). V lost 6 bases, J lost 0 bases, and 12 bases lay in between. The length of the CDR3 is 15 residues. The germline gives CDR1 ENHRY, CDR2 SYGVKD.